Below, one TCR beta chain is given with its context. Its specific antigen is unknown. No per-base quality is available; no much larger clone lies one base away. The cohort comprised 550 to 700 healthy bone marrow donors. All cohort members were sampled while nominally healthy, although unrecorded immune exposures were likely present. The donor tested CMV seropositive and was one of the 289 seropositive cohort members. Each donor provided a peripheral blood sample, and peripheral blood mononuclear cells were used for TCR beta sequencing. Genomic DNA was extracted from the blood cell samples with the Qiagen DNeasy Blood Extraction Kit. The data derive from a study of cytomegalovirus exposure and HLA in healthy donors (dated by TCRdb to about 2017). Background for the entire study: According to an earlier analysis of around 600 of the donors, some 180 million T cells yielded over 90 million unique TCR beta sequences and 250 to 350 Gb of sequence data. Roughly 310 gigabases of sequencing data and 80 million or so unique TCR sequences were included in an early release covering about 620 HLA-typed donors. Of the roughly 400 genotyped donors, roughly 76% were placed in the genetic ancestry cluster associated with self-reported Caucasian donors. The study aimed to test whether cataloging public T cell receptors could reveal signatures of past pathogen exposure. The study profiled the T cell repertoires of hundreds of subjects by immunosequencing and related them to cytomegalovirus serostatus. Along with the approximately 700-subject first cohort, a separate validation cohort of 120 different subjects was used. To predict cytomegalovirus infection status, the study brought together high-throughput TCR immunosequencing, statistical association of individual TCRs with disease status, and machine learning. A later analysis re-examined previously published TCR beta repertoires from 500 to 700 donors and added high-resolution HLA genotyping to investigate patterns of TCR occurrence. Rather than drawing on any new phenotypic data, the later analysis identified candidate immune exposures from TCR beta sequences and the way those sequences occurred across donors. To decide whether each TCR beta V gene segment behaved as functional or pseudogenic, an earlier analysis of over 500 of the donors relied on high-throughput TCR beta sequencing. Alongside the repertoire data, information on donor age, sex, ethnicity and CMV serostatus was compiled. A later genetic analysis took genome-wide SNP genotypes for 398 of the 666 donors and used that subset as a discovery cohort. Every repertoire in the discovery cohort had been generated on one and the same sequencing platform. Both class I and class II loci were covered by HLA typing, at four-digit resolution. The number of donors typed differed by locus, with 629-630 for A, B, C, DRB1 and DQB1, 522 for DQA1, about 610 for DPA1, and roughly 450 for DPB1. Because of strong linkage in the cohort, five DR-DQ haplotypes were treated as single units for association and clustering. Among around 400 genotyped donors of the cohort, an average of approximately 200,000 unique TCR beta nucleotide sequences was sequenced per donor, of which about 20% were non-productive.

The method behind the library was the immunoSEQ multiplex PCR assay. For the multiplex PCR, a mixture combining 60 forward primers for TCR Vbeta segments and 13 reverse primers for TCR Jbeta segments was used. A multiplex PCR assay on genomic DNA amplified the CDR3 region of rearranged TCR beta genes. The Illumina HiSeq System was used to sequence the amplified TCR beta libraries as 87-base-pair reads. As for the authors' bioinformatics: A later analysis counted some 80 million unique TCR beta chains across the 650 to 700 repertoires, and roughly 10 million of these chains were shared by at least two donors. A nearest-neighbor algorithm error-corrected the raw reads and collapsed the reads into unique sequences, merging closely related sequences to remove PCR and sequencing errors. CDR3 sequences were aligned to IMGT reference sequences to assign V, D and J gene segments. For a sequence to be retained, a match of at least six nucleotides to both a V gene segment and a J gene segment was required. Rearrangements were called productive when the CDR3 lacked stop codons and stayed in frame with V and J; all others were non-productive. CDR3 was defined by IMGT convention, running from the second conserved V-encoded cysteine to the conserved J-encoded phenylalanine. Sequences without an unambiguous match to a single V gene segment were excluded from the earlier analysis of over 500 of the donors. An earlier analysis of several hundred of the donors classified V segments as functional when productive rearrangements were above 56.7% and as segregating when the standard deviation between donors was above 5%. A statistical classification framework was built for diagnosing cytomegalovirus status from the catalog of TCR beta chain sequences. V and J gene assignment, in a later analysis, came from comparing TCR nucleotide sequences with IMGT/GENE-DB human TR gene sequences. In a later analysis, CDR3 sequences and most-parsimonious VDJ recombination scenarios were assigned using the TCRdist pipeline. In a later analysis, every TCR beta chain was defined by the combination of its CDR3 amino acid sequence and its V-gene family, and reads without a unique V-gene family were dropped. As a way to deal with suspected cross-contamination and a sequencing artifact, a later analysis dropped hundreds of nucleotide sequences that were highly shared and had low generation probability. In a later analysis, a clonal expansion index for each public chain was calculated from normalized within-repertoire ranks of inferred template counts. Generation probabilities in a later analysis came from a VDJ recombination model fitted to out-of-frame rearrangements, and those results were checked against IGoR. Hypergeometric tests were used in a later analysis to score TCR-TCR, TCR-HLA and TCR-CMV co-occurrence, with a repertoire-size bias correction applied to the TCR pairs. In a later analysis, false discovery rates were estimated by permuting HLA or CMV assignments 20 times. A later analysis grouped co-occurring TCRs with DBSCAN, adding TCRdist sequence similarity when clustering within HLA-allele-positive subsets. Repertoires with fewer than 30,000 or more than 120,000 public chains, plus five repertoires with anomalous nucleotide sharing, were excluded from co-occurrence clustering. This immuneACCESS table, as held by TCRdb, lists in-frame sequences with V and J called but not all clones. Of the missing ones, under half trace to an unresolved V gene in checked studies; the others have no known cause. V, J and clone size were drawn from that table, and D and trimming were deduced from the DNA. For this sample there are approximately 160,000 clones; around 67% appear just once. The leading ten clones occupy approximately 4.5% of the sample.

What the study reported, not specific to this receptor: For the cohort, immune exposure information was limited to CMV serostatus. A later analysis found that TCR association rates varied across HLA loci, with DRB1 alleles showing the most associated TCRs and HLA-C alleles the fewest. According to a later genetic analysis, donors in an Asian-associated ancestry cluster had fewer N-insertions in productive TCRs than the approximately 610-donor mean. Sequencing depth was assumed to be roughly uniform across donors in the presence/absence analyses, though that assumption may not hold. The 87-base-pair reads could not distinguish some IMGT-functional V segments, including TRBV6-2 and TRBV6-3, so those segments were excluded. In a later analysis, HLA-associated TCR beta chains showed more clonal expansion and lower generation probabilities than non-associated chains that were equally common. According to a later analysis, parvovirus B19, influenza, CMV and Epstein-Barr virus appeared linked to several top co-occurrence clusters. A later analysis associated roughly 17,000 TCR beta sequences with specific HLA alleles at a false discovery rate of 0.05. A cluster of highly shared sequence variants was judged likely to be a technical artifact of the sequencing pipeline. A further reported finding was that TCR beta sequences accurately predicted the HLA-A and HLA-B alleles for most subjects in the first cohort. In vitro tests confirmed that a few of the cytomegalovirus-associated TCR beta chains recognize cytomegalovirus antigens. In an earlier analysis of 587 of the donors, most TCR beta V segments appeared in productive rearrangements about 87% or about 30% of the time, broadly matching IMGT annotations. According to the authors, the approach could potentially be generalized to other disease states and immunological phenotypes. In both the original and validation cohorts, the classifier was reported to diagnose cytomegalovirus status with high specificity and sensitivity. V-gene and J-gene trimming of TCR beta chains was associated with a missense DCLRE1C variant in a later genetic analysis, and the association was replicated in an independent cohort. The earlier analysis of about 600 of the donors excluded approximately 17 rarely observed V segments, including chromosome 9 orphons, because counts were too low. Only TCR beta chains were sequenced in this cohort, and the absence of alpha or paired-chain data limited detectable features. Assigning TCR associations to individual alleles was difficult when HLA alleles, especially DR and DQ, strongly co-occurred. Most CMV-associated TCR beta chains appeared to be HLA-restricted in a later analysis, and the HLA associations seemed to be driven largely by CMV exposure. Because HLA typing was missing for some donors at each locus, association tests included only the typed subset. Most TCR sequences were observed very rarely across donors, whereas some public TCRs were present in many individuals. The study listed 150 to 200 TCR beta chains as associated with cytomegalovirus. Linkage disequilibrium might explain the correlated functional status among segregating V segments, but an unknown experimental factor could not be ruled out.

Via the germline V gene, CDR1 is SGDLS and CDR2 YYNGEE. The CDR3 spans 16 residues, from the cysteine through the phenylalanine. Only the CDR3 DNA stays, 48 bases, in frame from base 1. V and J are trimmed by 1 base and 2 bases, and the gene matches miss 3 bases of the junction. The rearrangement combines TRBV9 with TRBJ2-2, with 9 junctional bases fitting TRBD2. Sequencing used PBMCs. The receptor comes from a woman between 18 and 29 years old in good health and CMV-seropositive. DNA sequence: TGTGCCAGCAGCGTAACGCGGGGGGGTAACACCGGGGAGCTGTTTTTT. This gives the protein CASSVTRGGNTGELFF.